Listed below are T cell receptor beta chains from one sample, sequenced in a study of CD8 T cells in ankylosing spondylitis. TCRdb reprocessed the 5' RACE reads with MiXCR, giving one entry per CDR3 protein. The repertoire has 150,000 to 200,000 distinct CDR3 sequences, around 17% of them found once; the top ten carry about 7.6%. Sequencing used blood, either unsorted or a sorted T cell fraction (not recorded which). These receptors were collected from a male donor with ankylosing spondylitis or in good health (not recorded which). CDR3s include the opening cysteine and the closing phenylalanine or tryptophan. D genes are given only for firm matches. Clone size is shown for a subset of rows, as once, few, many or a class of expanded clone.

V: TRBV11-2; size: -; J: TRBJ2-7; D: -; DNA: TGTGCCAGCAGCTTAGATCTCCTTAGGACGCAGTACTTC; CDR3: CASSLDLLRTQYF
V: TRBV6-6; size: -; J: TRBJ2-7; D: TRBD1; DNA: TGTGCCAGTTTGACAGGGGCTTATTCCTACGAGCAGTACTTC; CDR3: CASLTGAYSYEQYF
V: TRBV7-8; size: -; J: TRBJ1-4; D: TRBD1; DNA: TGTGCCAGCTACCGACCGAGAGTGGGGACAGATGCAACTAATGAAAAACTGTTTTTT; CDR3: CASYRPRVGTDATNEKLFF
V: TRBV5-5; size: -; J: TRBJ2-7; D: -; DNA: TGTGCCAGCAGCTGGGGGGAAGGAGTCTCCTACGAGCAGTACTTC; CDR3: CASSWGEGVSYEQYF
V: TRBV5-1; size: few; J: TRBJ1-4; D: TRBD1; DNA: TGCGCCAGCAGTCCCGGGACAGGGGATGAAAAACTGTTTTTT; CDR3: CASSPGTGDEKLFF
V: TRBV3-1; size: few; J: TRBJ2-3; D: -; DNA: TGTGCCAGCAGCCCCGGCGAGCGGGCGACAGATACGCAGTATTTT; CDR3: CASSPGERATDTQYF
V: TRBV7-2; size: -; J: TRBJ1-1; D: -; DNA: TGTGCCAGCACCCTAAAGGCTGGCGGCGCCACTGAAGCTTTCTTT; CDR3: CASTLKAGGATEAFF
V: TRBV28; size: few; J: TRBJ2-5; D: -; DNA: TGTGCCAGCATAAACTACGCCCAGGGGACCCAGTACTTC; CDR3: CASINYAQGTQYF
V: TRBV10-3; size: many; J: TRBJ2-7; D: TRBD2; DNA: TGTGCCAGCAAGCCGGGACTAGCAGGGTACGAGCAGTACTTC; CDR3: CASKPGLAGYEQYF
V: TRBV24-1; size: -; J: TRBJ2-2; D: -; DNA: TGTGCCACCAGTGCCAGGTTGACAGCGAACACCGGGGAGCTGTTTTTT; CDR3: CATSARLTANTGELFF
V: TRBV7-7; size: few; J: TRBJ2-2; D: TRBD2; DNA: TGTGCCAGCAGCGAAGACACTAGCGGAGCCCACGGGGAGCTGTTTTTT; CDR3: CASSEDTSGAHGELFF